The 32 T cell receptor beta chains reported below all come from one sample, sequenced in a study of blood T cells in healthy people across ages. For the second PCR, which ran for roughly 6 to 11 cycles, a sample-barcoded 5' primer and a J-beta primer mix were used. One entry per CDR3 protein, called by TCRdb with MiXCR from the 5' RACE reads. The top ten hold under 8.5% of the sample, which has over 1,200,000 distinct CDR3 sequences, approximately 59% seen once. The sequenced sample consisted of blood. The receptors originated from a man aged 18 to 29 in good health.

This clonotype showed up just a few times. This chain links TRBV5-1 with TRBJ2-7; TRBD1 aligns across 8 bases. The CDR3 covers 15 residues. Germline loops: CDR1 SGHRS, CDR2 YFSETQ. The J segment lost 3 bases and the V segment lost 2 bases, leaving 7 bases of the junction unmatched. CDR3 bases: TGCGCCAGCAGCTTTGGAGGCGGGACAGGCTACGAGCAGTACTTC. Its translation is CASSFGGGTGYEQYF.

The chain couples TRBV14 to TRBJ2-2, with D unclear. The CDR3 runs to 14 residues. Trimming shortened V by 0 bases and J by 6 bases, and 8 bases separated the two germline ends. From germline, CDR1 is SGHDN and CDR2 FVKESK. The DNA for the CDR3 is TGTGCCAGCAGCCAAGATCTGCAGCCCGGGGAGCTGTTTTTT. This codes for CASSQDLQPGELFF.

This clonotype was detected only a few times. Relative to the germline gene, one junction end is altered; a read error may explain this. The chain employs TRBV7-7 and TRBJ2-5, with 11 positions matching TRBD2. Germline values: CDR1 SSHAT, CDR2 FNYEAQ (reference sequence). CDR3 length: 15 residues. The CDR3: CASSTRLAGQETQYF. For the CDR3, the DNA is TGTGCTAGCAGCACCCGACTAGCGGGGCAAGAGACCCAGTACTTC.

The chain combines TRBV5-1 with TRBJ2-7, with D hard to call. This CDR3 has 15 amino acids. Per germline, CDR1 SGHRS and CDR2 YFSETQ. The V end lost 2 bases, the J end lost 1 base, and 13 bases lay between the germline ends. The CDR3 DNA is TGCGCCAGCAGCTTTGAGACACCGGATTCCTACGAGCAGTACTTC. It specifies CASSFETPDSYEQYF.

The CDR3 DNA sequence: TGCGCCAGCAGCCAAATCGGGAGTCCCTACGAGCAGTACTTC. It specifies CASSQIGSPYEQYF. This sequence joins TRBV4-1 and TRBJ2-7; weak D call: TRBD2 (6 bases). The length of the CDR3 is 14 residues. Germline V gene sequence: CDR1 MGHRA, CDR2 YSYEKL. The V end was cut by 2 bases, the J end by 2 bases, with 10 bases between.

This chain links TRBV7-9 with TRBJ1-1; TRBD1 matches at 8 bases. This CDR3 has 15 amino acids. Trimming cost V 7 bases and J 2 bases; bases outside gene matches: 9. CDR1 is SEHNR and CDR2 is FQNEAQ in the germline V gene (reference sequence). The CDR3 sequence: CASTRRDRTNTEAFF. The CDR3 nucleotides are TGTGCCAGCACCCGCAGGGACAGGACAAACACTGAAGCTTTCTTT.

The V call is TRBV24-1, the J call TRBJ2-1; 8 bases match TRBD2. V lost 5 bases to trimming and J lost 1 base; unmatched junction nucleotides: 12. The CDR3 length is 18 residues. Germline CDR1 KGHDR, CDR2 SFDVKD. The CDR3 reads CATSGDELAGGSYNEQFF. The CDR3 nucleotides are TGTGCCACCAGTGGAGACGAGTTGGCGGGGGGATCCTACAATGAGCAGTTCTTC.

J is TRBJ1-3 and V is TRBV29-1; the D gene is possibly TRBD1 (5 bases). CDR3 length: 13 amino acids. V shed 7 bases and J shed 2 bases, with 12 bases lying between them. CDR1 is SQVTM and CDR2 is ANQGSEA in the germline V gene. CDR3 protein: CSAGEIPGNTIYF. For the CDR3, the DNA is TGCAGCGCGGGGGAGATTCCTGGAAACACCATATATTTT.

The V and J genes are TRBV7-2 and TRBJ2-3; 7 nucleotides align to TRBD2. Germline CDR1 and CDR2: SGHTA and FQGNSA. The junction had 8 bases not matched to a gene; V was cut back by 5 bases and J by 0 bases. The CDR3 is 16 residues long. DNA for the CDR3: TGTGCCAGCAGCCCGACTAGCACCCTTAGCACAGATACGCAGTATTTT. Its translation: CASSPTSTLSTDTQYF.

The V and J genes are TRBV7-2 and TRBJ2-5; 10 positions match TRBD1. Germline CDR1 reads SGHTA; CDR2 reads FQGNSA. This CDR3 comprises 15 residues. The V segment lost 4 bases and the J segment 11 bases; nucleotides outside the gene matches: 13. The CDR3 is CASSSSGTGVDEQYF. The DNA of the CDR3 is TGTGCCAGCAGCTCGTCCGGGACAGGGGTGGATGAGCAGTACTTC.

CDR3 in amino acids: CASSHEDSVEAFF. The DNA of the CDR3 is TGTGCCAGCAGCCACGAGGACAGCGTTGAAGCTTTCTTT. The rearrangement uses TRBV4-2 and TRBJ1-1, with D maybe TRBD1 (6 bases). The CDR3 is 13 residues long. Trimming pared 3 bases from V and 7 bases from J, leaving 12 bases between. The V gene's germline CDR1 is LGHNA and CDR2 YNFKEQ.

This clonotype was recorded only once. The chain recombines TRBV9 with TRBJ2-1; D possibly matches TRBD1 or TRBD2 (5 bases each). Between the trimmed V and J ends, which lost 4 bases and 8 bases, there was a span of 19 bases. The CDR3 spans 15 residues. In germline, CDR1 is SGDLS, CDR2 YYNGEE. The CDR3 reads CASSLSGGMSHEQFF. The CDR3 DNA reads as TGTGCCAGCAGCTTGTCTGGGGGAATGTCTCATGAGCAGTTCTTC.

V usage is TRBV6-2 or TRBV6-3 and J usage is TRBJ2-3; D is perhaps TRBD1 or TRBD2 (6 bases each). The V gene's germline CDR1 is MNHEY and CDR2 SVGEGT. Trimming left V 4 bases short and J 8 bases short, with 25 bases between. The CDR3 totals 17 residues. The CDR3 loop is CASSSSYGGAEGGTQYF. As DNA, the CDR3 is TGTGCCAGCAGTTCCAGCTACGGGGGCGCGGAGGGAGGTACGCAGTATTTT.

This chain connects TRBV29-1 to TRBJ2-1; D gene uncertain. The germline V and J ends were trimmed by 7 bases and 1 base, with 14 bases remaining between them. The CDR3 is 14 amino acids. Germline V lookup: CDR1 SQVTM, CDR2 ANQGSEA. CDR3 nucleotide sequence: TGCAGCGCTGTACCTACTGGGTCCTACAATGAGCAGTTCTTC. As protein: CSAVPTGSYNEQFF.

The CDR3 here is CASSAGVRADTQYF. CDR3 in DNA: TGTGCCAGCTCGGCGGGAGTACGGGCAGATACGCAGTATTTT. This chain connects TRBV2 to TRBJ2-3; 7 positions match TRBD2. This CDR3 is 14 amino acids long. Unmatched junction bases numbered 9, after V lost 8 bases and J lost 4 bases. Germline V gene data show CDR1 as SNHLY and CDR2 as FYNNEI.

This clonotype has just one count. The V and J genes are TRBV5-5 and TRBJ1-2; D is possibly TRBD1 (5 bases). Germline V gene sequence: CDR1 SGHKS, CDR2 YYEKEE (reference sequence). CDR3 length equals 15 residues. V gave up 0 bases and J gave up 8 bases, with 17 bases separating them. For the CDR3, the DNA is TGTGCCAGCAGCTTGGATAAAGGGGCCCTCGACGGCTACACCTTC. Protein product: CASSLDKGALDGYTF.

This clonotype has a single count. The J gene is TRBJ1-5, the V gene TRBV20-1; the match to TRBD1 covers 9 bases. Germline V gene sequence: CDR1 DFQATT, CDR2 SNEGSKA (reference sequence). V lost 5 bases, J lost 9 bases, and 8 bases stayed unmatched. The CDR3 covers 13 residues. CDR3 sequence: CSAGGQGSRPQHF. The CDR3 DNA is TGCAGTGCTGGAGGACAGGGGTCACGGCCCCAGCATTTT.

The V and J genes are TRBV11-1 and TRBJ2-3; D might be TRBD2 (6 bases). The CDR3 runs to 15 residues. Germline V gene lookup returns CDR1 SGHAT and CDR2 FQDESV (reference sequence). V lost 3 bases and J lost 2, with 12 bases in between. DNA for the CDR3: TGTGCCAGCAGCTTCTCCGGGAGTACCACAGATACGCAGTATTTT. Amino acids: CASSFSGSTTDTQYF.

This clonotype was found many times. The chain carries TRBV6-6 and TRBJ2-5; D tentatively reads TRBD1 or TRBD2 (5 bases each). V lost 5 bases to trimming and J lost 4 bases, with 8 bases between them. This CDR3 is 12 amino acids long. Per the germline V gene, CDR1 is MNHNY and CDR2 is SVGAGI (reference sequence). The DNA for the CDR3 is TGTGCCAGCAGTGAGGGGCGAGAGACCCAGTACTTC. This gives the protein CASSEGRETQYF.

J is TRBJ2-6 and V is TRBV4-2; D is unresolved. Trimming left V 7 bases short and J 2 bases short, with 12 bases between. Germline V gives CDR1 LGHNA, CDR2 YNFKEQ. The CDR3 length is 15 residues. CDR3 nucleotide sequence: TGTGCCAGCAACCCCATTAGCCCTGGGGCCAACGTCCTGACTTTC. Translating it yields CASNPISPGANVLTF.

The rearrangement links TRBV12-3 or TRBV12-4 to TRBJ1-4, with 8 bases that match TRBD1. Unmatched junction bases numbered 13, after V lost 4 bases and J lost 12 bases. The CDR3 consists of 15 residues. CDR3 bases: TGTGCCAGCAGTTCATCCGGGACAGGCCTAATTGAACTGTTTTTT. As protein: CASSSSGTGLIELFF.

The chain joins TRBV20-1 to TRBJ2-4; 12 bases are shared with TRBD2. The J call could be wrong; TRBJ2-7 is a better fit for the DNA end. This CDR3 has 16 residues. CDR1 DFQATT and CDR2 SNEGSKA come from the germline V gene (reference sequence). The CDR3 loop is CSAINLAGGPLYEQYF. CDR3 in DNA: TGCAGTGCTATAAACCTAGCGGGAGGGCCACTCTACGAGCAGTACTTC.

The chain links TRBV16 to TRBJ1-2, with D uncertain. V gave up 1 base and J gave up 8 bases, with 11 bases separating them. The CDR3 totals 13 residues. Germline CDR1 and CDR2: KGHSY and FQNENV. CDR3 nucleotides: TGTGCCAGCAGCCAATTGACGGGCCTAGGCTACACCTTC. Translated, it gives CASSQLTGLGYTF.

For the CDR3, the DNA is TGTGCCAGCAGGAAACCAGGGGGCACTTTCACAGATACGCAGTATTTT. This gives the protein CASRKPGGTFTDTQYF. The V gene is TRBV27, the J gene TRBJ2-3, with TRBD1 matching over 8 bases. This CDR3 is 16 amino acids long. Germline CDR1 is MNHEY and CDR2 is SMNVEV (reference sequence). The V and J ends lost 6 bases and 2 bases, in that order; junction bases with no gene match: 10.

This chain connects TRBV30 to TRBJ2-1; D may be TRBD2 (5 bases). CDR3 length: 14 residues. V gave up 1 base and J gave up 6 bases, with 13 bases separating them. Germline V CDR1 and CDR2: GTSNPN, SVGIG (reference sequence). The CDR3 DNA follows: TGTGCCTGGAGTGGCGGGTATTTGGGCAATGAGCAGTTCTTC. This gives the protein CAWSGGYLGNEQFF.

This chain links TRBV7-2 with TRBJ1-2; TRBD1 matches 9 bases. The germline gives CDR1 SGHTA, CDR2 FQGNSA. J lost 6 bases, V lost 4 bases, and 9 bases had no gene match. The length of the CDR3 is 15 residues. Here the CDR3 reads CASSSHPGQGDGYTF. CDR3 sequence (DNA): TGTGCCAGCAGCTCACATCCGGGACAGGGTGATGGCTACACCTTC.

V is TRBV28 and J is TRBJ2-5; 10 nucleotides align to TRBD1. The V gene end was trimmed by 6 bases and the J gene end by 5 bases; junction bases not matched to a gene: 6. Germline-derived CDR1 and CDR2 are MDHEN and SYDVKM. This CDR3 has 14 residues. CDR3 DNA: TGTGCCAGCAGCGAGGACAGGGGGTGGGAGACCCAGTACTTC. This codes for CASSEDRGWETQYF.

This clonotype has more than one count but fewer than ten. The chain uses TRBV5-1 and TRBJ2-1; 10 positions agree with TRBD2. The CDR3 spans 14 residues. V gave up 4 bases and J gave up 7 bases; unmatched junction bases: 5. The germline V gene has CDR1 SGHRS and CDR2 YFSETQ. The CDR3 loop reads CASSPTSGDNEQFF. The CDR3 DNA sequence: TGCGCCAGCAGCCCCACTAGCGGGGATAATGAGCAGTTCTTC.

The genes are TRBV5-1 and TRBJ2-5; D ambiguous. The length of the CDR3 is 12 residues. V was clipped by 4 bases and J by 4 bases, with 8 bases between them. The germline gives CDR1 SGHRS, CDR2 YFSETQ. CDR3 protein: CASSVSSETQYF. The CDR3 bases are TGCGCCAGCAGCGTGAGCTCAGAGACCCAGTACTTC. Full variable domain (missing parts from reference TRBV5-1 and TRBJ2-5): KAGVTQTPRYLIKTRGQQVTLSCSPISGHRSVSWYQQTPGQGLQFLFEYFSETQRNKGNFPGRFSGRQFSNSRSEMNVSTLELGDSALYLCASSVSSETQYFGPGTRLLVL.

The chain employs TRBV9 and TRBJ2-7; the match to TRBD2 covers 9 bases. CDR1 is SGDLS and CDR2 is YYNGEE in the germline V gene. CDR3 length: 14 amino acids. Unmatched junction bases numbered 3, after V lost 0 bases and J lost 5 bases. CDR3 protein: CASSVVEREDEQYF. The CDR3 DNA is TGTGCCAGCAGCGTAGTGGAGCGGGAGGACGAGCAGTACTTC.

This clonotype was seen a few times. The chain couples TRBV6-5 to TRBJ2-3; TRBD2 matches at 11 bases. Trimming cost V 4 bases and J 3 bases; bases outside gene matches: 6. CDR3 length: 16 amino acids. Germline CDR1 and CDR2: MNHEY and SVGAGI. CDR3 in DNA: TGTGCCAGCAGTTGGGGACTAGCGGATTTGACAGATACGCAGTATTTT. Translating it yields CASSWGLADLTDTQYF.

CDR3 bases: TGCGCCAGCAGCCGGAGCGGGAAAGGTTACAATGAGCAGTTCTTC. Translating it yields CASSRSGKGYNEQFF. The rearrangement uses TRBV4-1 and TRBJ2-1; 7 positions agree with TRBD2. Germline assignment: CDR1 MGHRA and CDR2 YSYEKL. Trimming at V came to 4 bases and at J to 4 bases, leaving 7 bases not matched to a gene. This CDR3 has 15 amino acids.